The rows below give T cell receptor beta chains drawn from one sample of a study of blood T cell repertoires in COVID-19. Measured with immunoSEQ multiplex PCR; TCRdb has only the in-frame clones, and not every one. Among more than 300,000 clones listed, 86% were seen once. The sequenced material came from PBMCs or T cells enriched from blood (not recorded which). The receptors shown here come from a man aged 25-45 years who had recovered from COVID-19. CDR3s include the opening cysteine and the closing phenylalanine or tryptophan. D genes are given only for firm matches. A row's size may be missing; if present it is once, few, many or a size class.

CDR3 length: 14; V gene: TRBV5-4; clone size: NA; D gene: TRBD2; J gene: TRBJ2-3; CDR3 DNA: TGTGCCAGCAGCGAAAGCGGGGGGGCAGATACGCAGTATTTT; CDR3 protein: CASSESGGADTQYF
CDR3 length: 16; V gene: TRBV24-1; clone size: NA; D gene: TRBD2; J gene: TRBJ2-5; CDR3 DNA: TGTGCCACCAGTGATGGGGGACTAGCGGATCAAGAGACCCAGTACTTC; CDR3 protein: CATSDGGLADQETQYF
CDR3 length: 13; V gene: TRBV25-1; clone size: NA; D gene: NA; J gene: TRBJ2-7; CDR3 DNA: TGTGCCAGCTCGATACAGCTCCAGGGCGAGCAGTACTTC; CDR3 protein: CASSIQLQGEQYF
CDR3 length: 15; V gene: TRBV6-5; clone size: NA; D gene: TRBD1; J gene: TRBJ2-4; CDR3 DNA: TGTGCCAGCACCCGGGACAGTCTAGCCAAAAACATTCAGTACTTC; CDR3 protein: CASTRDSLAKNIQYF
CDR3 length: 13; V gene: TRBV5-6; clone size: NA; D gene: NA; J gene: TRBJ1-1; CDR3 DNA: TGTGCCAGCTTCCGGGAGCCTTCGATCATGGCTTTCTTT; CDR3 protein: CASFREPSIMAFF
CDR3 length: 14; V gene: TRBV6-5; clone size: NA; D gene: NA; J gene: TRBJ2-7; CDR3 DNA: TGTGCCAGCAGTCGCATGCGGGGCCCCTACGAGCAGTACTTC; CDR3 protein: CASSRMRGPYEQYF
CDR3 length: 15; V gene: TRBV14; clone size: many; D gene: NA; J gene: TRBJ1-3; CDR3 DNA: TGTGCCAGCAGCCAAGTTCGGGGGTACGGAAACACCATATATTTT; CDR3 protein: CASSQVRGYGNTIYF
CDR3 length: 14; V gene: TRBV9; clone size: NA; D gene: TRBD1; J gene: TRBJ2-7; CDR3 DNA: TGTGCCAGCAGCGTTACAGGGGTACCCTACGAGCAGTACTTC; CDR3 protein: CASSVTGVPYEQYF
CDR3 length: 15; V gene: TRBV6-5; clone size: few; D gene: NA; J gene: TRBJ1-5; CDR3 DNA: TGTGCCACCCGATCGGTGAAGGCGGCCAATCAGCCCCAGCATTTT; CDR3 protein: CATRSVKAANQPQHF
CDR3 length: 13; V gene: TRBV12-3/TRBV12-4; clone size: NA; D gene: NA; J gene: TRBJ1-4; CDR3 DNA: TGTGCCAGCAGCCCCCAAAGAGATGAAAAACTGTTTTTT; CDR3 protein: CASSPQRDEKLFF
CDR3 length: 15; V gene: TRBV19; clone size: once; D gene: NA; J gene: TRBJ1-1; CDR3 DNA: TGTGCCAGTAGCCTTGGGACACTTCAGTCGACTGAAGCTTTCTTT; CDR3 protein: CASSLGTLQSTEAFF
CDR3 length: 17; V gene: TRBV18; clone size: NA; D gene: NA; J gene: TRBJ1-1; CDR3 DNA: TGTGCCAGCTCACGATACCAGGGAGGGAGTCTGAACACTGAAGCTTTCTTT; CDR3 protein: CASSRYQGGSLNTEAFF
CDR3 length: 15; V gene: TRBV5-1; clone size: NA; D gene: TRBD1; J gene: TRBJ2-5; CDR3 DNA: TGCGCCAGCAGCCCGGACAGGATCATTCAAGAGACCCAGTACTTC; CDR3 protein: CASSPDRIIQETQYF
CDR3 length: 13; V gene: TRBV30; clone size: few; D gene: NA; J gene: TRBJ1-5; CDR3 DNA: TGTGCCTGGAGGTCGGAGGGCAATCAGCCCCAGCATTTT; CDR3 protein: CAWRSEGNQPQHF
CDR3 length: 14; V gene: TRBV28; clone size: NA; D gene: NA; J gene: TRBJ1-1; CDR3 DNA: TGTGCCAGCAGAGGTGCAGGGTGGAACACTGAAGCTTTCTTT; CDR3 protein: CASRGAGWNTEAFF
CDR3 length: 18; V gene: TRBV3-1/TRBV3-2; clone size: NA; D gene: NA; J gene: TRBJ1-1; CDR3 DNA: TGTGCCAGCAGCCAAAGGGGAAAAGGGGCTCGAGTGGGAACTGAAGCTTTCTTT; CDR3 protein: CASSQRGKGARVGTEAFF
CDR3 length: 15; V gene: TRBV7-9; clone size: NA; D gene: TRBD1; J gene: TRBJ2-2; CDR3 DNA: TGTGCCAGCAGGACAGGGGAAGGTCTCACCGGGGAGCTGTTTTTT; CDR3 protein: CASRTGEGLTGELFF
CDR3 length: 16; V gene: TRBV6-1; clone size: NA; D gene: NA; J gene: TRBJ1-5; CDR3 DNA: TGTGCCAGCAGTGAAGCCCCGGGATCTCTCAATCAGCCCCAGCATTTT; CDR3 protein: CASSEAPGSLNQPQHF
CDR3 length: 15; V gene: TRBV5-1; clone size: once; D gene: NA; J gene: TRBJ1-1; CDR3 DNA: TGCGCCAGCAGCGCCCGACAGGATATGGACACTGAAGCTTTCTTT; CDR3 protein: CASSARQDMDTEAFF
CDR3 length: 15; V gene: TRBV18; clone size: NA; D gene: NA; J gene: TRBJ1-2; CDR3 DNA: TGTGCCAGCTCACCCTCGAACAGGGCGGACTATGGCTACACCTTC; CDR3 protein: CASSPSNRADYGYTF
CDR3 length: 13; V gene: TRBV18; clone size: NA; D gene: NA; J gene: TRBJ1-5; CDR3 DNA: TGTGCCAGCTCAGAGGGGGTACGTCAGCCCCAGCATTTT; CDR3 protein: CASSEGVRQPQHF
CDR3 length: 15; V gene: TRBV28; clone size: NA; D gene: TRBD1; J gene: TRBJ1-6; CDR3 DNA: TGTGCCAGCAAACCAGGGGGAAGGTATAATTCACCCCTCCACTTT; CDR3 protein: CASKPGGRYNSPLHF
CDR3 length: 13; V gene: TRBV9; clone size: NA; D gene: NA; J gene: TRBJ2-5; CDR3 DNA: TGTGCCAGCAGCGTAGAATCGCGAGAGACCCAGTACTTC; CDR3 protein: CASSVESRETQYF
CDR3 length: 16; V gene: TRBV7-2; clone size: few; D gene: NA; J gene: TRBJ2-1; CDR3 DNA: TGTGCCAGCAGCTCGGGAAAGTCGGGTTTGTACAATGAGCAGTTCTTC; CDR3 protein: CASSSGKSGLYNEQFF
CDR3 length: 14; V gene: TRBV2; clone size: NA; D gene: NA; J gene: TRBJ2-7; CDR3 DNA: TGTGCCAGCAGTTCCGGGACACCTTATACGAAGCAGTACTTC; CDR3 protein: CASSSGTPYTKQYF
CDR3 length: 16; V gene: TRBV5-4; clone size: NA; D gene: NA; J gene: TRBJ2-5; CDR3 DNA: TGTGCCAGCAGCTTGGGGCTGGATCGGCAGGAGGGGACCCAGTACTTC; CDR3 protein: CASSLGLDRQEGTQYF
CDR3 length: 15; V gene: TRBV25-1; clone size: NA; D gene: TRBD2; J gene: TRBJ2-3; CDR3 DNA: TGTGCCAGCAGTGAACTACCGGGAGGTACAGATACGCAGTATTTT; CDR3 protein: CASSELPGGTDTQYF
CDR3 length: 17; V gene: TRBV15; clone size: NA; D gene: NA; J gene: TRBJ2-1; CDR3 DNA: TGTGCCACCAGCAGACAACCCGCGCCGGCTGGGCGCAATGAGCAGTTCTTC; CDR3 protein: CATSRQPAPAGRNEQFF
CDR3 length: 15; V gene: TRBV6-1; clone size: once; D gene: NA; J gene: TRBJ1-2; CDR3 DNA: TGTGCCAGCAGTGAAACGGGAGGTCCCGCCTATGGCTACACCTTC; CDR3 protein: CASSETGGPAYGYTF
CDR3 length: 12; V gene: TRBV4-1; clone size: NA; D gene: TRBD1; J gene: TRBJ1-1; CDR3 DNA: TGCGCCAGCAGTTTAGGGGGCAATGAAGCTTTCTTT; CDR3 protein: CASSLGGNEAFF
CDR3 length: 19; V gene: TRBV27; clone size: NA; D gene: TRBD2; J gene: TRBJ2-5; CDR3 DNA: TGTGCCAGCAGTCCCCTCGGGACTAGCGGGGGGGACCCCATAGAGACCCAGTACTTC; CDR3 protein: CASSPLGTSGGDPIETQYF
CDR3 length: 15; V gene: TRBV9; clone size: NA; D gene: TRBD2; J gene: TRBJ2-7; CDR3 DNA: TGTGCCAGCAGCACTTATAGCGGGAGGTTGGACGAGCAGTACTTC; CDR3 protein: CASSTYSGRLDEQYF
CDR3 length: 15; V gene: TRBV29-1; clone size: NA; D gene: TRBD1; J gene: TRBJ2-3; CDR3 DNA: TGCAGCGGGGGACAGTACGGGGATAGCACAGATACGCAGTATTTT; CDR3 protein: CSGGQYGDSTDTQYF
CDR3 length: 14; V gene: TRBV29-1; clone size: NA; D gene: TRBD2; J gene: TRBJ2-7; CDR3 DNA: TGCAGCGCCGTGGGACTAGCGGACATCTACGAGCAGTACTTC; CDR3 protein: CSAVGLADIYEQYF
CDR3 length: 15; V gene: TRBV5-5; clone size: NA; D gene: NA; J gene: TRBJ1-4; CDR3 DNA: TGTGCCAGCAGCTCGCGAGGTCAGGGGAATGAAAAACTGTTTTTT; CDR3 protein: CASSSRGQGNEKLFF
CDR3 length: 15; V gene: TRBV5-1; clone size: once; D gene: NA; J gene: TRBJ1-4; CDR3 DNA: TGCGCCAGCAGCTCAATCCAGGGGAGGGGTGAAAAACTGTTTTTT; CDR3 protein: CASSSIQGRGEKLFF
CDR3 length: 14; V gene: TRBV5-6; clone size: NA; D gene: TRBD2; J gene: TRBJ2-3; CDR3 DNA: TGTGCCAGCAGCTTGGTTCTAGCGGGAAATACGCAGTATTTT; CDR3 protein: CASSLVLAGNTQYF
CDR3 length: 15; V gene: TRBV5-4; clone size: few; D gene: TRBD1; J gene: TRBJ1-2; CDR3 DNA: TGTGCCAGCAGCTTCGACTCGATCCCAGGGGGGGGCTACACCTTC; CDR3 protein: CASSFDSIPGGGYTF
CDR3 length: 15; V gene: TRBV19; clone size: NA; D gene: NA; J gene: TRBJ1-5; CDR3 DNA: TGTGCCAGTACTAAGGACAAACGTAACAATCAGCCCCAGCATTTT; CDR3 protein: CASTKDKRNNQPQHF
CDR3 length: 14; V gene: TRBV11-2; clone size: NA; D gene: NA; J gene: TRBJ2-3; CDR3 DNA: TGTGCCAGCAGCTCCACTCCTAGCACAGATACGCAGTATTTT; CDR3 protein: CASSSTPSTDTQYF
CDR3 length: 15; V gene: TRBV11-2; clone size: NA; D gene: NA; J gene: TRBJ2-7; CDR3 DNA: TGTGCCAGCAGCTCCTTCTTAGCCCCGCTCGGAGGGCAGTACTTC; CDR3 protein: CASSSFLAPLGGQYF
CDR3 length: 16; V gene: TRBV28; clone size: NA; D gene: TRBD1; J gene: TRBJ2-4; CDR3 DNA: TGTGCCAGCAGTTCACCGTCCGACAGGGGCAAAAACATTCAGTACTTC; CDR3 protein: CASSSPSDRGKNIQYF
CDR3 length: 13; V gene: TRBV10-1; clone size: NA; D gene: NA; J gene: TRBJ1-2; CDR3 DNA: TGCGCCAGCAGTCCATCGGGGATACATGGCTACACCTTC; CDR3 protein: CASSPSGIHGYTF
CDR3 length: 15; V gene: TRBV30; clone size: NA; D gene: NA; J gene: TRBJ1-4; CDR3 DNA: TGTGCCTGGAGTCCAGGACAGTGGTATGATGAAAAACTGTTTTTT; CDR3 protein: CAWSPGQWYDEKLFF
CDR3 length: 16; V gene: TRBV11-3; clone size: NA; D gene: TRBD2; J gene: TRBJ2-5; CDR3 DNA: TGTGCCAGCAGCTTGTACAGCGGGAGACCCCAAGAGACCCAGTACTTC; CDR3 protein: CASSLYSGRPQETQYF
CDR3 length: 14; V gene: TRBV6-5; clone size: NA; D gene: NA; J gene: TRBJ2-7; CDR3 DNA: TGTGCCAGCAGTTACTCACAGGATTACTACGAGCAGTACTTC; CDR3 protein: CASSYSQDYYEQYF
CDR3 length: 15; V gene: TRBV2; clone size: once; D gene: NA; J gene: TRBJ2-3; CDR3 DNA: TGTGCCAGCAGTGAGACTCGCAGTACCACAGATACGCAGTATTTT; CDR3 protein: CASSETRSTTDTQYF
CDR3 length: 17; V gene: TRBV7-2; clone size: NA; D gene: TRBD2; J gene: TRBJ2-1; CDR3 DNA: TGTGCCAGCAGCGCGATTAGCGGGGGGGGATCCTACAATGAGCAGTTCTTC; CDR3 protein: CASSAISGGGSYNEQFF
CDR3 length: 14; V gene: TRBV10-3; clone size: once; D gene: TRBD2; J gene: TRBJ2-5; CDR3 DNA: TGTGCCATCAGTGAGGGACTAGTCGGGGAGACCCAGTACTTC; CDR3 protein: CAISEGLVGETQYF
CDR3 length: 15; V gene: TRBV19; clone size: NA; D gene: NA; J gene: TRBJ1-4; CDR3 DNA: TGTGCCAGTAGTATTCGGAGTATGGCTAATGAAAAACTGTTTTTT; CDR3 protein: CASSIRSMANEKLFF
CDR3 length: 12; V gene: TRBV12-3/TRBV12-4; clone size: NA; D gene: NA; J gene: TRBJ1-5; CDR3 DNA: TGTGCCAGCAACTTGAGTAATCAGCCCCAGCATTTT; CDR3 protein: CASNLSNQPQHF
CDR3 length: 16; V gene: TRBV30; clone size: once; D gene: NA; J gene: TRBJ1-4; CDR3 DNA: TGTGCCTGGAGGGCGGGTAGGGCAGGCCTTAATGAAAAACTGTTTTTT; CDR3 protein: CAWRAGRAGLNEKLFF
CDR3 length: 16; V gene: TRBV19; clone size: once; D gene: NA; J gene: TRBJ2-1; CDR3 DNA: TGTGCCAGTAGTCCTGGGCAAGGTTGGCCTTACAATGAGCAGTTCTTC; CDR3 protein: CASSPGQGWPYNEQFF
CDR3 length: 15; V gene: TRBV7-2; clone size: NA; D gene: NA; J gene: TRBJ2-7; CDR3 DNA: TGTGCCAGCAGCCCGGCCGGCCGGCGGACCTACGAGCAGTACTTC; CDR3 protein: CASSPAGRRTYEQYF
CDR3 length: 16; V gene: TRBV6-1; clone size: few; D gene: NA; J gene: TRBJ1-2; CDR3 DNA: TGTGCCAGCAGTGAGGTATTTACGGTCGCTAACTATGGCTACACCTTC; CDR3 protein: CASSEVFTVANYGYTF
CDR3 length: 12; V gene: TRBV24-1; clone size: NA; D gene: TRBD1; J gene: TRBJ2-1; CDR3 DNA: TGTGCCACCCGGGACAGGGGTAATGAGCAGTTCTTC; CDR3 protein: CATRDRGNEQFF
CDR3 length: 19; V gene: TRBV2; clone size: NA; D gene: TRBD1; J gene: TRBJ1-1; CDR3 DNA: TGTGCCAGCAGTGAAGCGGGGGGACAGGGCGAACCAATGAACACTGAAGCTTTCTTT; CDR3 protein: CASSEAGGQGEPMNTEAFF
CDR3 length: 14; V gene: TRBV6-5; clone size: NA; D gene: NA; J gene: TRBJ1-1; CDR3 DNA: TGTGCCAGCAGGTCAGGGGTGTTGGACACTGAAGCTTTCTTT; CDR3 protein: CASRSGVLDTEAFF
CDR3 length: 17; V gene: TRBV7-6; clone size: NA; D gene: NA; J gene: TRBJ1-3; CDR3 DNA: TGTGCCAGCAGCCAAACCTGGGGAGGCAACTCTGGAAACACCATATATTTT; CDR3 protein: CASSQTWGGNSGNTIYF